This entry lists 15 T cell receptor beta chains sequenced from one sample in a study of graft-versus-host responses after intestinal transplantation. Their cognate antigens are unknown. Repertoires were generated with immunoSEQ multiplex PCR, while TCRdb's copy carries only in-frame clones and drops some. Of fewer than 90,000 clones detected, 94% appear once; the ten largest clones hold about 0.2%. The material was unstimulated CD4+ T cells sorted from spleen or lymph node cells, obtained before transplant. The receptors come from a human donor who was the organ donor for an intestinal transplant.

The gene calls are TRBV28 and TRBJ1-2; no reliable D call. The CDR3 contains 11 residues. Germline CDR1 and CDR2: MDHEN and SYDVKM. Between the trimmed V and J ends, which lost 4 bases and 4 bases, there was a span of 4 bases. This chain's CDR3 is CASSSLYGYTF. Written as DNA, the CDR3 is TGTGCCAGCAGTTCGCTCTATGGCTACACCTTC.

In this sample, this clone turned up once. The rearrangement joins TRBV5-4 to TRBJ2-7, with 9 bases that match TRBD1. The V gene end was trimmed by 4 bases and the J gene end by 2 bases; junction bases not matched to a gene: 7. Germline V gene sequence: CDR1 SGHNT, CDR2 YYREEE (reference sequence). The CDR3 loop spans 15 amino acids. CDR3 nucleotide sequence: TGTGCCAGCAGCGCAAGACGACAGGGGGCCTACGAGCAGTACTTC. Protein: CASSARRQGAYEQYF.

The DNA of the CDR3 is TGTGCCAGCACCAACCCCTATGGCTACACCTTC. This sequence encodes CASTNPYGYTF. This chain connects TRBV28 to TRBJ1-2; no definite D call. CDR3 length: 11 amino acids. CDR1 and CDR2 (germline): MDHEN, SYDVKM. Trimming left V 7 bases short and J 4 bases short, with 7 bases between.

The chain couples TRBV6-5 to TRBJ2-2; possibly TRBD2 for D (5 bases). Germline V gives CDR1 MNHEY, CDR2 SVGAGI. The CDR3 runs 15 residues. The V and J ends lost 5 bases and 2 bases respectively, with 12 bases between them. The DNA for the CDR3 is TGTGCCAGCAGTACTCGGACGGGAAACACCGGGGAGCTGTTTTTT. It yields the protein CASSTRTGNTGELFF.

This clone was counted only a few times. The chain carries TRBV10-3 and TRBJ1-1; D unresolved. The CDR3 length is 14 residues. V was shortened by 3 bases and J by 3 bases, with 11 bases between the two germline ends. The germline gives CDR1 ENHRY, CDR2 SYGVKD. The DNA of the CDR3 is TGTGCCATCAGTGAAGTCAGGTGGGACACTGAAGCTTTCTTT. It translates to CAISEVRWDTEAFF.

The chain joins TRBV4-1 to TRBJ1-4; no reliable D call. The CDR3 has 16 residues. CDR1 and CDR2 from the germline V gene are MGHRA and YSYEKL. Trimming shortened V by 2 bases and J by 5 bases, and 15 bases separated the two germline ends. CDR3 nucleotides: TGCGCCAGCAGCCAAAGGCTTGGGCAGGAGAATGAAAAACTGTTTTTT. Translating it yields CASSQRLGQENEKLFF.

This chain joins TRBV5-1 and TRBJ2-5; 10 bases align to TRBD2. Germline-derived CDR1 and CDR2 are SGHRS and YFSETQ. This CDR3 has 15 residues. V gave up 0 bases and J gave up 7 bases; unmatched junction bases: 6. CDR3 sequence (DNA): TGCGCCAGCAGCTTGGATAGCGGGGGGCCTGGGACCCAGTACTTC. Protein sequence: CASSLDSGGPGTQYF.

The V and J genes are TRBV9 and TRBJ1-6; no reliable D call. CDR1 and CDR2 from the germline V gene are SGDLS and YYNGEE. Trimming cost V 2 bases and J 0 bases, with 9 bases left between them. This CDR3 is 16 amino acids long. CDR3 sequence (DNA): TGTGCCAGCAGCGTCGGTGCAGGCTCCTATAATTCACCCCTCCACTTT. Translating it yields CASSVGAGSYNSPLHF.

Comment on this clone: Other DNA sequences in this sample translate to the same CDR3. The J gene is TRBJ1-4, the V gene TRBV6-1, with D possibly TRBD1 on 6 matching bases. In germline, CDR1 is MNHNS, CDR2 SASEGT. The CDR3 has 15 amino acids. Trimming stripped 8 bases from V and 5 bases from J, with 18 bases between. The CDR3 here is CASYRSTGENEKLFF. The CDR3 DNA follows: TGTGCCAGCTACCGTTCGACAGGAGAAAATGAAAAACTGTTTTTT.

This clone came up once. The genes are TRBV28 and TRBJ1-6, with D hard to call. With 8 bases removed from V and 7 bases from J, the gap between germline ends came to 12 bases. The CDR3 is 13 amino acids. Germline lookup yields CDR1 MDHEN and CDR2 SYDVKM. This chain's CDR3 is CASLQHLNSPLHF. The CDR3 DNA reads TGTGCCAGCCTGCAACATTTAAATTCACCCCTCCACTTT.

The chain employs TRBV28 and TRBJ1-2, with TRBD1 identical over 9 bases. There are 15 residues in the CDR3. Trimming took 3 bases from V and 6 from J; bases not matched to a gene: 8. The V gene's germline CDR1 is MDHEN and CDR2 SYDVKM. The CDR3 DNA reads as TGTGCCAGCAGTTTCCACGGACAGGGGATGGATGGCTACACCTTC. Translating gives CASSFHGQGMDGYTF.

The V gene is TRBV19, the J gene TRBJ1-2; D gene ambiguous. Germline V gene sequence: CDR1 LNHDA, CDR2 SQIVND (reference sequence). V lost 3 bases, J lost 4 bases, and 9 bases lay in between. There are 13 residues in the CDR3. CDR3 amino acids: CASSMAPTYGYTF. CDR3 coding DNA: TGTGCCAGTAGTATGGCGCCCACCTATGGCTACACCTTC.

The table lists this clone with a few counts. CDR3 region: CASSDRGTEAFF. The CDR3 DNA is TGCGCCAGCAGCGACAGGGGCACTGAAGCTTTCTTT. The chain couples TRBV5-1 to TRBJ1-1; 8 positions match TRBD1. The germline V gene encodes CDR1 SGHRS and CDR2 YFSETQ. CDR3 length: 12 residues. With V trimmed by 4 bases and J by 4 bases, 0 bases remained unmatched.

This chain's CDR3 is CASSPGRPGRETQYF. The CDR3 DNA reads TGCGCCAGCAGCCCGGGACGCCCGGGCAGGGAGACCCAGTACTTC. The chain joins TRBV5-1 to TRBJ2-5; D possibly uses TRBD1 or TRBD2 (5 bases each). This CDR3 has 15 residues. V lost 4 bases and J 5 bases, leaving 18 bases between the germline ends. From germline, CDR1 is SGHRS and CDR2 YFSETQ.

This rearrangement joins TRBV12-5 to TRBJ1-2; no reliable D call. CDR3 length equals 13 residues. Trimming removed 7 bases at V and 4 bases at J, with 13 bases between. The germline gives CDR1 LGHNT, CDR2 FRNRAP. CDR3 DNA sequence: TGTGCTAGTGTTCCAGACACTACCTATGGCTACACCTTC. It codes for CASVPDTTYGYTF. The full variable domain, completed using reference TRBV12-5 and TRBJ1-2, is DARVTQTPRHKVTEMGQEVTMRCQPILGHNTVFWYRQTMMQGLELLAYFRNRAPLDDSGMPKDRFSAEMPDATLATLKIQPSEPRDSAVYFCASVPDTTYGYTFGSGTRLTVV.